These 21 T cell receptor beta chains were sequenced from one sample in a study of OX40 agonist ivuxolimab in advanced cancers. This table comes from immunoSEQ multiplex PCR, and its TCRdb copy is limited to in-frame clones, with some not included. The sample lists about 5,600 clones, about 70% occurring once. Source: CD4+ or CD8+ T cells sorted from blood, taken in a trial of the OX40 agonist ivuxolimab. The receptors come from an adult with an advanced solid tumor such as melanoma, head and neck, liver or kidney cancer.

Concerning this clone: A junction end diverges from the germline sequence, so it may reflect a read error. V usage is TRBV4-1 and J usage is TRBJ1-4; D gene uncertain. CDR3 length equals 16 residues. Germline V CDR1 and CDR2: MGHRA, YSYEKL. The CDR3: CASTTWHEETNEKLFF. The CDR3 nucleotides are TGTGCCAGCACCACGTGGCACGAGGAAACTAATGAAAAACTGTTTTTT.

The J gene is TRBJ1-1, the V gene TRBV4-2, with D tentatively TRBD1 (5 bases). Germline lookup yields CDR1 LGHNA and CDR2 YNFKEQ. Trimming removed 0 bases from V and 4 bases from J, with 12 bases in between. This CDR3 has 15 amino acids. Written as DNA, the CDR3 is TGTGCCAGCAGCCAAGATGACACCGGGGGCACTGAAGCTTTCTTT. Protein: CASSQDDTGGTEAFF.

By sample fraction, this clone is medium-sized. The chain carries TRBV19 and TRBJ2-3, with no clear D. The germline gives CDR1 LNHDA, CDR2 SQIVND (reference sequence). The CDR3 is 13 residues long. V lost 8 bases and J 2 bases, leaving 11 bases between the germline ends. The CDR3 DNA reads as TGTGCCAGTGGGGAAAGGCCCACAGATACGCAGTATTTT. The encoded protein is CASGERPTDTQYF.

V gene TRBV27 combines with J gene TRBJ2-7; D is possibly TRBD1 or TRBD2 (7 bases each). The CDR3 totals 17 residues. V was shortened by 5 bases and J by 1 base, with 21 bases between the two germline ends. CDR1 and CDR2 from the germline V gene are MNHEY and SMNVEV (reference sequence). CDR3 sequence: CASSPYPGRGQSYEQYF. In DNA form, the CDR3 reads TGTGCCAGCAGTCCATACCCTGGGAGGGGGCAATCCTACGAGCAGTACTTC.

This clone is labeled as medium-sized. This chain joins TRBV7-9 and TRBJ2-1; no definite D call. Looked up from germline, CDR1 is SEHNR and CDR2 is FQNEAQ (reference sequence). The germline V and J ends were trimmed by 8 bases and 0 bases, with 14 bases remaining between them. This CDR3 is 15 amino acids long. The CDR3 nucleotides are TGTGCCAGCCAAGGGCTACTGAGCTCCTACAATGAGCAGTTCTTC. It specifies CASQGLLSSYNEQFF.

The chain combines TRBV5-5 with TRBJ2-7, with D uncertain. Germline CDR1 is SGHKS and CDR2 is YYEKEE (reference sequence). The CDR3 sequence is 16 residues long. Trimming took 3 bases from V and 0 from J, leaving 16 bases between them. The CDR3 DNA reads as TGTGCCAGCAGCTGGGTAAAGAGCAGGCCCTCCTACGAGCAGTACTTC. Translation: CASSWVKSRPSYEQYF.

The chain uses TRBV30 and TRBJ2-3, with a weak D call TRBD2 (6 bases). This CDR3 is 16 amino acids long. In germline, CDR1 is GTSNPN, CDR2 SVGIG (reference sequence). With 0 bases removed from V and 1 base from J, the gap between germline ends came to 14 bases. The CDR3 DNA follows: TGTGCCTGGAGTGTTGGTAGCGGAGGGGGCACAGATACGCAGTATTTT. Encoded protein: CAWSVGSGGGTDTQYF.

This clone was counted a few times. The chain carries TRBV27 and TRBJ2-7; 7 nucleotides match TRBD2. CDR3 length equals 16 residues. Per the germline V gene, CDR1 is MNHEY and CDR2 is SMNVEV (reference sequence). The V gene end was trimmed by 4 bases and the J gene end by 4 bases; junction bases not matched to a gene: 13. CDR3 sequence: CASSSLLKGLPYEQYF. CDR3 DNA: TGTGCCAGCAGTTCCCTCTTAAAGGGACTACCGTACGAGCAGTACTTC.

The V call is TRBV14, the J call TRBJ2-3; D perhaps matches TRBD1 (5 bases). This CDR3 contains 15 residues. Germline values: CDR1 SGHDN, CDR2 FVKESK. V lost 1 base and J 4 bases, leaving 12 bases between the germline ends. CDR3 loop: CASSQVTLGADTQYF. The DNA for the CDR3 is TGTGCCAGCAGCCAAGTCACTTTAGGGGCAGATACGCAGTATTTT. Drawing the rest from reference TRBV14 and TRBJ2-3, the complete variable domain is EAGVTQFPSHSVIEKGQTVTLRCDPISGHDNLYWYRRVMGKEIKFLLHFVKESKQDESGMPNNRFLAERTGGTYSTLKVQPAELEDSGVYFCASSQVTLGADTQYFGPGTRLTVL.

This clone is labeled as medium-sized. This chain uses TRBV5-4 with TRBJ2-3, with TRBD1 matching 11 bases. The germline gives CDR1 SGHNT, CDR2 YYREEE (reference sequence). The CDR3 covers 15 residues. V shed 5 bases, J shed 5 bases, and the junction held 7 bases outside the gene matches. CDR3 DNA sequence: TGTGCCAGCAGTCCCGGACAGGGGGCTGTAGATACGCAGTATTTT. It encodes CASSPGQGAVDTQYF.

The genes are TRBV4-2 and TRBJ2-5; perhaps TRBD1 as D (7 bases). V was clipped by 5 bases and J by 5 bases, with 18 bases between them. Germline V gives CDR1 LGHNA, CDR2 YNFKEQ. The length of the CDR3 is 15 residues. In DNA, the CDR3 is TGTGCCAGCAGCGGAGAGGGGGCAGGGGGGGAGACCCAGTACTTC. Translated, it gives CASSGEGAGGETQYF.

The CDR3 here is CASSLLWGNTEAFF. The CDR3 DNA is TGTGCCAGCAGCTTGCTGTGGGGGAACACTGAAGCTTTCTTT. The rearrangement links TRBV5-4 to TRBJ1-1; no clear D gene. Germline V gene data show CDR1 as SGHNT and CDR2 as YYREEE (reference sequence). Between the trimmed V and J ends, which lost 1 base and 1 base, there was a span of 8 bases. The CDR3 runs 14 residues.

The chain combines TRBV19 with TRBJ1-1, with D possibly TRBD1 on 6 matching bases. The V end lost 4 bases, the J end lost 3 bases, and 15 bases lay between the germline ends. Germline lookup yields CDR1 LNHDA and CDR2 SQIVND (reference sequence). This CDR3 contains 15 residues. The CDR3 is CASSNNRAGDTEAFF. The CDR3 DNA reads TGTGCCAGTAGTAATAACAGGGCCGGGGACACTGAAGCTTTCTTT.

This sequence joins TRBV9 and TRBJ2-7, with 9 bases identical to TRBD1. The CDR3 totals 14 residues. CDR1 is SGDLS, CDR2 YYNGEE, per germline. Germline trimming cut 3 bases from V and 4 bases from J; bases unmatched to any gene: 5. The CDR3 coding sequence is TGTGCCAGCAGCGATCACAGGGGGCTGTACGAGCAGTACTTC. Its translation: CASSDHRGLYEQYF. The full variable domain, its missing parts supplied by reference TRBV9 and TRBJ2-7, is DSGVTQTPKHLITATGQRVTLRCSPRSGDLSVYWYQQSLDQGLQFLIQYYNGEERAKGNILERFSAQQFPDLHSELNLSSLELGDSALYFCASSDHRGLYEQYFGPGTRLTVT.

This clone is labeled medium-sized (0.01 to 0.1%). The CDR3 DNA sequence: TGCGCCAGGCCCGAGAGGGCCGGCGGGGAGCTGTTTTTT. Amino acid sequence: CARPERAGGELFF. V and J are TRBV10-1 and TRBJ2-2; D possibly corresponds to TRBD2 (5 bases). The CDR3 totals 13 residues. Germline-derived CDR1 and CDR2 are WNHNN and SYGVQD (reference sequence). V lost 9 bases and J lost 7, with 15 bases in between.

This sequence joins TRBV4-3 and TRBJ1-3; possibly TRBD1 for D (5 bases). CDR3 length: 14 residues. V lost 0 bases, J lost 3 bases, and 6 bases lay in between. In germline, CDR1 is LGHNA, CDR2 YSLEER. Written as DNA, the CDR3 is TGCGCCAGCAGCCAAGACAGGGTTGGAAACACCATATATTTT. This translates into CASSQDRVGNTIYF.

CDR3 in amino acids: CATSRGSSGTYNEQFF. CDR3 nucleotides: TGTGCCACCAGCAGAGGGTCGAGCGGGACCTACAATGAGCAGTTCTTC. V usage is TRBV15 and J usage is TRBJ2-1, with TRBD2 identical over 7 bases. In germline, CDR1 is LNHNV, CDR2 YYDKDF (reference sequence). V dropped 1 base and J dropped 2; count of bases not matched to a gene: 5. CDR3 length equals 16 residues.

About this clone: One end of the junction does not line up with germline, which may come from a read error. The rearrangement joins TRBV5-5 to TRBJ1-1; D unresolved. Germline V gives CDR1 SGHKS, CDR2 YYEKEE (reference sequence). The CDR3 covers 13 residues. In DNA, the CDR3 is TGCGCCAGCAGCCTGGGAATGAACACTGAAGCTTTCTTT. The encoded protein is CASSLGMNTEAFF.

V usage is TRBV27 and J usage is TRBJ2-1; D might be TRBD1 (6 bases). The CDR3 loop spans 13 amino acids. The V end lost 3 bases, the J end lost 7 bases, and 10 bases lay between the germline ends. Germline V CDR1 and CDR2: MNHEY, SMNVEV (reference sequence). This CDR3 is CASSFVRGNEQFF. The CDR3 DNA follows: TGTGCCAGCAGTTTCGTTAGGGGGAATGAGCAGTTCTTC.

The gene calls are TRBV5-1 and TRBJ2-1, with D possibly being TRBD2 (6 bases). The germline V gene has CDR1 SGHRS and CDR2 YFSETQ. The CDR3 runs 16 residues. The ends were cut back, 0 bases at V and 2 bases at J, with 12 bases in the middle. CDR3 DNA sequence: TGCGCCAGCAGCTTGGATCCGGGAGAGGCCTACAATGAGCAGTTCTTC. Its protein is CASSLDPGEAYNEQFF.

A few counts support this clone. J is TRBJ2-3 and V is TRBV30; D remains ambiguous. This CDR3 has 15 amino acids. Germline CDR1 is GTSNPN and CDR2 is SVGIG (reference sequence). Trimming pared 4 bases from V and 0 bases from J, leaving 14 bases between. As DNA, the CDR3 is TGTGCCTGGAATAACCTAGGCGGTAGCACAGATACGCAGTATTTT. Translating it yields CAWNNLGGSTDTQYF.